This is a list of T cell receptor beta chains from one sample in a study of cytomegalovirus exposure and HLA in healthy donors. Some clones are missing from TCRdb's copy, which holds only in-frame ones; the method was immunoSEQ multiplex PCR. This sample's table has more than 100,000 clones. The material sequenced was PBMCs. The receptors were sampled from a man aged 35 to 55 in good health and CMV-seronegative. Each CDR3 is given with its conserved first and last residue. The D gene is left open where the match is weak.

CDR3aa: CASRTPRRGSQDTQYF
CDR3nt: TGTGCCAGCAGAACCCCGCGGCGGGGATCCCAGGATACGCAGTATTTT
v_gene: TRBV6-6
j_gene: TRBJ2-3
d_gene: NA

CDR3aa: CASSTHILRGNQPQHF
CDR3nt: TGTGCCAGCAGTACGCATATACTCAGGGGCAATCAGCCCCAGCATTTT
v_gene: TRBV28
j_gene: TRBJ1-5
d_gene: NA

CDR3aa: CASSYSALAVEYF
CDR3nt: TGTGCCAGCAGTTACTCGGCACTAGCGGTAGAGTACTTC
v_gene: TRBV6-6
j_gene: TRBJ2-7
d_gene: TRBD2

CDR3aa: CASSPRGESSGNTIYF
CDR3nt: TGCGCCAGCAGCCCACGCGGGGAGAGCTCTGGAAACACCATATATTTT
v_gene: TRBV5-1
j_gene: TRBJ1-3
d_gene: NA

CDR3aa: CASSYGAGTEAFF
CDR3nt: TGTGCCAGCAGTTACGGGGCAGGGACTGAAGCTTTCTTT
v_gene: TRBV6-5
j_gene: TRBJ1-1
d_gene: NA

CDR3aa: CASGGRTGTEKLFF
CDR3nt: TGTGCCAGCGGGGGACGGACAGGAACTGAAAAACTGTTTTTT
v_gene: TRBV28
j_gene: TRBJ1-4
d_gene: TRBD1

CDR3aa: CASSAGGPMSNSPLHF
CDR3nt: TGTGCCAGCAGCGCCGGAGGTCCGATGAGCAATTCACCCCTCCACTTT
v_gene: TRBV9
j_gene: TRBJ1-6
d_gene: NA

CDR3aa: CASSLGTGPYSPLHF
CDR3nt: TGTGCCAGCAGCTTAGGGACAGGTCCTTATTCACCCCTCCACTTT
v_gene: TRBV11-2
j_gene: TRBJ1-6
d_gene: TRBD1

CDR3aa: CASSSGTGGLGYTF
CDR3nt: TGTGCCAGCAGCTCCGGGACAGGGGGCCTTGGCTACACCTTC
v_gene: TRBV5-4
j_gene: TRBJ1-2
d_gene: TRBD1

CDR3aa: CASSLAAGTEAFF
CDR3nt: TGTGCCAGCAGCTTAGCGGCGGGGACTGAAGCTTTCTTT
v_gene: TRBV7-9
j_gene: TRBJ1-1
d_gene: NA

CDR3aa: CATGQGGVDTQYF
CDR3nt: TGTGCCACCGGACAGGGCGGGGTAGATACGCAGTATTTT
v_gene: TRBV2
j_gene: TRBJ2-3
d_gene: TRBD1

CDR3aa: CASSPPRQGPYEQYF
CDR3nt: TGTGCCAGCTCACCACCGAGACAGGGGCCCTACGAGCAGTACTTC
v_gene: TRBV18
j_gene: TRBJ2-7
d_gene: TRBD1

CDR3aa: CASSRGGQYSNQPQHF
CDR3nt: TGTGCCAGCAGCCGAGGCGGGCAGTATAGCAATCAGCCCCAGCATTTT
v_gene: TRBV5-6
j_gene: TRBJ1-5
d_gene: NA

CDR3aa: CASSVTGGTEAFF
CDR3nt: TGTGCCAGTAGTGTCACAGGGGGCACTGAAGCTTTCTTT
v_gene: TRBV19
j_gene: TRBJ1-1
d_gene: TRBD1

CDR3aa: CASSEPLGLNEKLFF
CDR3nt: TGTGCCAGCAGCGAACCACTAGGATTAAATGAAAAACTGTTTTTT
v_gene: TRBV2
j_gene: TRBJ1-4
d_gene: NA

CDR3aa: CASRTSGAETQYF
CDR3nt: TGTGCCAGCCGGACTAGCGGGGCAGAGACCCAGTACTTC
v_gene: TRBV2
j_gene: TRBJ2-5
d_gene: TRBD2

CDR3aa: CASSLIIGAYEQYF
CDR3nt: TGTGCCAGCAGTTTAATTATAGGGGCCTACGAGCAGTACTTC
v_gene: TRBV27
j_gene: TRBJ2-7
d_gene: NA

CDR3aa: CASSLRLSVGGANVLTF
CDR3nt: TGTGCCAGCAGCTTACGTCTGTCGGTCGGTGGGGCCAACGTCCTGACTTTC
v_gene: TRBV7-2
j_gene: TRBJ2-6
d_gene: NA

CDR3aa: CASSLFGEETQYF
CDR3nt: TGTGCCAGTAGTTTATTCGGGGAAGAGACCCAGTACTTC
v_gene: TRBV19
j_gene: TRBJ2-5
d_gene: NA

CDR3aa: CASSNTGAGELFF
CDR3nt: TGCGCCAGCAGCAATACAGGGGCCGGGGAGCTGTTTTTT
v_gene: TRBV5-1
j_gene: TRBJ2-2
d_gene: TRBD1

CDR3aa: CASSISHGLTGNTIYF
CDR3nt: TGTGCCAGTAGTATCTCTCACGGACTTACGGGAAACACCATATATTTT
v_gene: TRBV19
j_gene: TRBJ1-3
d_gene: NA

CDR3aa: CASSEGLAGGPQDTQYF
CDR3nt: TGTGCCAGCAGTGAAGGTCTAGCGGGGGGGCCTCAGGATACGCAGTATTTT
v_gene: TRBV6-1
j_gene: TRBJ2-3
d_gene: TRBD2